This T cell receptor beta chain was recorded in a study of blood T cells in healthy people across ages. Looking at the study overall: Per two T cells, template switching captured roughly one barcoded beta molecule.

Study results and caveats: While age rose, TCR beta diversity per million T cells dropped in a roughly linear way. Changes seen in expanded clonotypes were possibly confounded by donor CMV status left unknown. A strong correlation was found between TCR beta diversity and the percentage of naive T cells.

For the second PCR, which ran for roughly 6 to 12 cycles, a sample-barcoded 5' primer and a J-beta primer mix were used. TCRdb ran MiXCR on the 5' RACE reads and lists one entry per CDR3 protein. The table lists about 940,000 distinct CDR3 sequences, 48% of them singletons. This clonotype was counted once. Its antigen is unidentified. What was sequenced was blood. This TCR was recovered from a man younger than 45 in good health.

CDR3: CASSPYSFQTSNNEQFF. CDR3 sequence (DNA): TGCGCCAGCAGCCCTTACAGTTTCCAAACCTCTAACAATGAGCAGTTCTTC. V and J are TRBV4-1 and TRBJ2-1; D not resolved. The germline V gene has CDR1 MGHRA and CDR2 YSYEKL. The CDR3 contains 17 residues. Trimming left V 4 bases short and J 5 bases short, with 21 bases between.